This T cell receptor beta chain was obtained from a study of cytomegalovirus exposure and HLA in healthy donors. The PCR employed 60 Vbeta primers together with 13 Jbeta primers. Some clones are missing from TCRdb's copy, which holds only in-frame ones; the method was immunoSEQ multiplex PCR. The sample holds 150,000 or so clones, around 78% seen once. Trimming shortened V by 5 bases and J by 0 bases, and 8 bases separated the two germline ends. Germline values: CDR1 MNHEY, CDR2 SVGAGI. This CDR3 contains 14 residues. Note on this clone: Its matching antigen is unknown.

Study-level results: Using the classifier, cytomegalovirus status was reportedly diagnosed with high specificity and sensitivity.

The source of this sequence is a woman in her 50s in good health and CMV-seropositive. Sequenced sample: PBMCs. J is TRBJ1-5 and V is TRBV6-5; tentative D call: TRBD1 (5 bases). This CDR3 reads CASSKTDSNQPQHF. The DNA of the CDR3 is TGTGCCAGCAGTAAGACAGATAGCAATCAGCCCCAGCATTTT.